Listed here is a single T cell receptor beta chain. This sample stems from a study of OX40 agonist ivuxolimab in advanced cancers. This CDR3 region has 17 residues. CDR1 and CDR2 (germline): MDHEN, SYDVKM. V shed 4 bases and J shed 8 bases, with 23 bases lying between them. The method was immunoSEQ multiplex PCR; TCRdb's version includes in-frame clones alone and lacks a portion of them. The data contain about 74,000 clones, about 79% of them seen just once; the ten biggest clones take up 1.5% to 2%. The sequence derives from an adult with an advanced solid tumor such as melanoma, head and neck, liver or kidney cancer. The chain links TRBV28 to TRBJ2-2, with D hard to call. The sequences come from CD4+ or CD8+ T cells sorted from blood, collected in a trial of the OX40 agonist ivuxolimab. CDR3 sequence: CASSSRSSEGSPGELFF. The CDR3 DNA sequence: TGTGCCAGCAGTTCAAGGAGTTCGGAAGGTAGTCCTGGGGAGCTGTTTTTT.